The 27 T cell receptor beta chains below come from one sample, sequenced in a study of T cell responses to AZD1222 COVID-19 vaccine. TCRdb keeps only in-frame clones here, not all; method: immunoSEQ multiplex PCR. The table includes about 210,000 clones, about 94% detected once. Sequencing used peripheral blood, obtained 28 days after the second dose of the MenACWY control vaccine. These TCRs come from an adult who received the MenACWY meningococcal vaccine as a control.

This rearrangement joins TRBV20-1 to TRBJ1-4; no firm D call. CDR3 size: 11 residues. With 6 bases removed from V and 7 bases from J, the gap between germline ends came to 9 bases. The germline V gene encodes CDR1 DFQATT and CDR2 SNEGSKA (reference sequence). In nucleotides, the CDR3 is TGCAGTGCGGGCGCTGCTGAAAAACTGTTTTTT. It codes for CSAGAAEKLFF.

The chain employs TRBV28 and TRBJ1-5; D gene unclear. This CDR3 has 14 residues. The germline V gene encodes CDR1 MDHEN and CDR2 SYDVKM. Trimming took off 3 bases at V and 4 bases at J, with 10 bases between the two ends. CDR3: CASSLAGTNQPQHF. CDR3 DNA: TGTGCCAGCAGTTTGGCAGGAACTAATCAGCCCCAGCATTTT.

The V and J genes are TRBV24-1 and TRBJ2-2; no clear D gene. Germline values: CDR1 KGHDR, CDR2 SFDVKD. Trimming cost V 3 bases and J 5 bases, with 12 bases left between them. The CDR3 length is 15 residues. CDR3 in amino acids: CATSDRSYITGELFF. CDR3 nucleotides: TGTGCCACCAGTGATAGGTCTTATATTACCGGGGAGCTGTTTTTT.

CDR3 nucleotide sequence: TGTGCCACCGCAACCCCATGGGACTACAATGAGCAGTTCTTC. Its protein is CATATPWDYNEQFF. This chain links TRBV24-1 with TRBJ2-1; D remains ambiguous. The germline V gene encodes CDR1 KGHDR and CDR2 SFDVKD. This CDR3 is built from 14 residues. Deletions cut 9 bases from V and 3 bases from J, with 14 bases between.

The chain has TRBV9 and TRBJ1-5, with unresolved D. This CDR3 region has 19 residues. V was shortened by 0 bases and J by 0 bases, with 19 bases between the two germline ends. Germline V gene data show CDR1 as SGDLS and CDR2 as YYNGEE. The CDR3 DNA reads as TGTGCCAGCAGCGTAGTGATCGGGAGGGCCGACGTTAGCAATCAGCCCCAGCATTTT. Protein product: CASSVVIGRADVSNQPQHF.

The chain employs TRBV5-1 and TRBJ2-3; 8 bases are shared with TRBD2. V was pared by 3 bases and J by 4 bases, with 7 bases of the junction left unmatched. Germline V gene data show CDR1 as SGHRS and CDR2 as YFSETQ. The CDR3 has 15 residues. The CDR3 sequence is CASSSQRGNPDTQYF. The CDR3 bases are TGCGCCAGCAGCTCCCAGCGGGGGAACCCAGATACGCAGTATTTT.

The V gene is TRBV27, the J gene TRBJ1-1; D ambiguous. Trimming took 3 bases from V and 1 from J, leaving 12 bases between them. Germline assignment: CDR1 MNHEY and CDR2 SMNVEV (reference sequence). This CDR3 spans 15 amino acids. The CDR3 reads CASSFLGTTNTEAFF. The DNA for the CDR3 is TGTGCCAGCAGTTTTTTGGGCACGACGAACACTGAAGCTTTCTTT.

The CDR3 bases are TGTGCCAGCAGCCAAAGGATATCTTCTGAAGCTTTCTTT. Its protein product is CASSQRISSEAFF. The chain joins TRBV3-1 (or the pseudogene TRBV3-2) to TRBJ1-1, with D uncertain. The CDR3 consists of 13 residues. Trimming removed 2 bases from V and 6 bases from J, with 10 bases in between. CDR1 LGHDT and CDR2 YNNKEL come from the germline V gene (reference sequence).

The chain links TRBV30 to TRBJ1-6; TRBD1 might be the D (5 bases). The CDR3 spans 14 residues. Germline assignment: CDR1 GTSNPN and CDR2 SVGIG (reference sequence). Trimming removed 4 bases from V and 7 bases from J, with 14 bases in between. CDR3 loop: CAWNTGTINSPLHF. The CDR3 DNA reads TGTGCCTGGAATACCGGGACCATAAATTCACCCCTCCACTTT.

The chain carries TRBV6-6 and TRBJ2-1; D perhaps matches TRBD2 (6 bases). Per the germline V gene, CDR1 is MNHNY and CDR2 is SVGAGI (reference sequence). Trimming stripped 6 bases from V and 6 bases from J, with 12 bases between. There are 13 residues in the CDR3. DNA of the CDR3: TGTGCCAGCAGCGGGAGATCCCCCAATGAGCAGTTCTTC. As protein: CASSGRSPNEQFF.

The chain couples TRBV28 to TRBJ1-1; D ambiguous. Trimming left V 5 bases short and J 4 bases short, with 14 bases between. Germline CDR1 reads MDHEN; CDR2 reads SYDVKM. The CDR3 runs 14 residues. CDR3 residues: CASSPVRETTEAFF. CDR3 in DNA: TGTGCCAGCAGTCCGGTTCGCGAGACCACTGAAGCTTTCTTT.

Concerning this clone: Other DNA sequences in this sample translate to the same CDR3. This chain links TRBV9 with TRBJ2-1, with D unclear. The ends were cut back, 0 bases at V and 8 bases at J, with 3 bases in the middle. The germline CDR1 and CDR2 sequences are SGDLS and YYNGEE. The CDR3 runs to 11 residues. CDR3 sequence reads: CASSVGDEQFF. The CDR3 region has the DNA TGTGCCAGCAGCGTAGGTGATGAGCAGTTCTTC.

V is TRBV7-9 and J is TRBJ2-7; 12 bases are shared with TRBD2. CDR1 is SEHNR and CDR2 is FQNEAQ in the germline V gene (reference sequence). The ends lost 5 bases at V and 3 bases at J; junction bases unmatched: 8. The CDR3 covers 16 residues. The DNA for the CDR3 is TGTGCCAGCAGCCCCAGGACTAGCGGGGCGCACTACGAGCAGTACTTC. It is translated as CASSPRTSGAHYEQYF.

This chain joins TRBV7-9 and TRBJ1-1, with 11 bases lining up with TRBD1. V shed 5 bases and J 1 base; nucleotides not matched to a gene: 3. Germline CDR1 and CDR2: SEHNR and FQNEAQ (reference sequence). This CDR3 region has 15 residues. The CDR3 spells CASSEGTGGNTEAFF. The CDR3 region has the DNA TGTGCCAGCAGCGAAGGGACAGGGGGGAACACTGAAGCTTTCTTT.

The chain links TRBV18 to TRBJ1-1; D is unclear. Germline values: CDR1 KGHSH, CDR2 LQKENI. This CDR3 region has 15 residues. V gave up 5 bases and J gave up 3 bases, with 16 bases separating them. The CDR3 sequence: CASSGRGNPDTEAFF. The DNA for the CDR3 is TGTGCCAGCTCAGGGAGAGGGAATCCGGACACTGAAGCTTTCTTT. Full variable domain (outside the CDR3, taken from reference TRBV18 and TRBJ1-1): NAGVMQNPRHLVRRRGQEARLRCSPMKGHSHVYWYRQLPEEGLKFMVYLQKENIIDESGMPKERFSAEFPKEGPSILRIQQVVRGDSAAYFCASSGRGNPDTEAFFGQGTRLTVV.

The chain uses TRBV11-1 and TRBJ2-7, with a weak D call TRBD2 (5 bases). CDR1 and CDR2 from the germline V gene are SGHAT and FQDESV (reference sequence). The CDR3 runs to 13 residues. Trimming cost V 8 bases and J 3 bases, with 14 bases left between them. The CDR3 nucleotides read TGTGCCAGCCGAGAGGGAAGTGACTACGAGCAGTACTTC. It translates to CASREGSDYEQYF.

This CDR3 reads CASSEIGTDSPLHF. The CDR3 DNA is TGTGCCAGCAGTGAAATTGGGACAGACTCACCCCTCCACTTT. The chain uses TRBV6-1 and TRBJ1-6, with TRBD1 matching over 7 bases. This CDR3 contains 14 residues. The ends lost 2 bases at V and 10 bases at J; junction bases unmatched: 5. Germline CDR1 MNHNS, CDR2 SASEGT.

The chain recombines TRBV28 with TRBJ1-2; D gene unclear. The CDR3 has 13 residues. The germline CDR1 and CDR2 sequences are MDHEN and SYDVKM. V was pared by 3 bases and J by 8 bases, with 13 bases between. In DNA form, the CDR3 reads TGTGCCAGCAGTTTTCGAACAATAGGGGGCTACACCTTC. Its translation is CASSFRTIGGYTF.

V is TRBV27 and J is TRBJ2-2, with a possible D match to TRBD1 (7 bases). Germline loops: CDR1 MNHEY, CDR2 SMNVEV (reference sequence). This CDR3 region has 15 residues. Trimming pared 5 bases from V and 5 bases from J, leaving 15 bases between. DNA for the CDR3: TGTGCCAGCAGTAACCAACAGGGGAGGACCGGGGAGCTGTTTTTT. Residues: CASSNQQGRTGELFF.

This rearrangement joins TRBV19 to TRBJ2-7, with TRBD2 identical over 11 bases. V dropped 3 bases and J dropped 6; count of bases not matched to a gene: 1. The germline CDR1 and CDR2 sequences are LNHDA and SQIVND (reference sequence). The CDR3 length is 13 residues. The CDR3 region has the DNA TGTGCCAGTAGTATGCTAGCGGGAGGCGAGCAGTACTTC. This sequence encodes CASSMLAGGEQYF. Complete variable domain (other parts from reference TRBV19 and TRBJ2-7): DGGITQSPKYLFRKEGQNVTLSCEQNLNHDAMYWYRQDPGQGLRLIYYSQIVNDFQKGDIAEGYSVSREKKESFPLTVTSAQKNPTAFYLCASSMLAGGEQYFGPGTRLTVT.

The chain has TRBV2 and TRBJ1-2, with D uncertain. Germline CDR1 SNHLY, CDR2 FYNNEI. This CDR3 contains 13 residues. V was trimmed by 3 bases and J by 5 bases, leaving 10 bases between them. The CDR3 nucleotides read TGTGCCAGCAGTGAGGGAGGAAATTATGGCTACACCTTC. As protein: CASSEGGNYGYTF. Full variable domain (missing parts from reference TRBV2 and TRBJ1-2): EPEVTQTPSHQVTQMGQEVILRCVPISNHLYFYWYRQILGQKVEFLVSFYNNEISEKSEIFDDQFSVERPDGSNFTLKIRSTKLEDSAMYFCASSEGGNYGYTFGSGTRLTVV.

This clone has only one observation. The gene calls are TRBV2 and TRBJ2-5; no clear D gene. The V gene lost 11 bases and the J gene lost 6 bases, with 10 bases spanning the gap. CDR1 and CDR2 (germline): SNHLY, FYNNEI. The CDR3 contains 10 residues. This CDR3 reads CAVLSQTQYF. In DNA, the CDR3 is TGTGCCGTCCTATCCCAGACCCAGTACTTC.

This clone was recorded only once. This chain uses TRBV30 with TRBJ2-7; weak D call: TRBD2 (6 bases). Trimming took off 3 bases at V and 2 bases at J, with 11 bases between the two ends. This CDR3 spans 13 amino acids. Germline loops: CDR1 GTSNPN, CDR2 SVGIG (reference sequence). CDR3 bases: TGTGCCTGGAGCACGGGGGTACCCTACGAGCAGTACTTC. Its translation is CAWSTGVPYEQYF.

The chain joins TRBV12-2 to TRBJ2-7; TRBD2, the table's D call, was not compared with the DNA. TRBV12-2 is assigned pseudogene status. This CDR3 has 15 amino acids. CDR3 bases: TGTGCAAGTCGCTTAGGACTGTCGAGAAACTACGAGCAGTACTTC. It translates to CASRLGLSRNYEQYF.

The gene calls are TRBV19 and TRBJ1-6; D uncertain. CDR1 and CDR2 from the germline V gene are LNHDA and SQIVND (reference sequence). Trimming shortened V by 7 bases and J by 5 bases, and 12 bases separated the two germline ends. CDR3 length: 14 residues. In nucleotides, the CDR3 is TGTGCCAGTACAGGAGCACCTAATAATTCACCCCTCCACTTT. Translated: CASTGAPNNSPLHF. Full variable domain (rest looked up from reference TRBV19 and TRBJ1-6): DGGITQSPKYLFRKEGQNVTLSCEQNLNHDAMYWYRQDPGQGLRLIYYSQIVNDFQKGDIAEGYSVSREKKESFPLTVTSAQKNPTAFYLCASTGAPNNSPLHFGNGTRLTVT.

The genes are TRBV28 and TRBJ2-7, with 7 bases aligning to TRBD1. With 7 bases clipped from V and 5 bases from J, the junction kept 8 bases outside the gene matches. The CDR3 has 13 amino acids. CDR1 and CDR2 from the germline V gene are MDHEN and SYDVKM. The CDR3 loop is CASKHRGADEQYF. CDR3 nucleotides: TGTGCCAGCAAACACAGGGGAGCAGACGAGCAGTACTTC.

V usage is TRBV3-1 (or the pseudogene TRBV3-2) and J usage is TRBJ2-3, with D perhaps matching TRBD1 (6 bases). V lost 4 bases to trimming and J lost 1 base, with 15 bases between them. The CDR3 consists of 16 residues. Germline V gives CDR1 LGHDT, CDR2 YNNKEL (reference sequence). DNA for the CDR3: TGTGCCAGCAGCCCTGGGCAGGGGAGAGGCACAGATACGCAGTATTTT. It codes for CASSPGQGRGTDTQYF.